This T cell receptor beta chain came from a study of T cell repertoires in cytomegalovirus infection. Whole-study context: Well-studied HLA-B-restricted CMV epitopes were used in the study alongside recently identified HLA-C-restricted ones. General study results and limits: Carriers of CMV plus the relevant HLA were identified by cumulative public TCR beta family frequency. The ex vivo response showed dominance by HLA-C-restricted CMV-specific TCR beta clonotypes.

This clonotype was observed a few times. Its target is unknown. The ends were cut back, 0 bases at V and 3 bases at J, with 15 bases in the middle. This CDR3 has 16 residues. Germline-derived CDR1 and CDR2 are LNHNV and YYDKDF (reference sequence). TCRdb re-derived calls from the reads in MiXCR, one entry per CDR3 protein. The table records about a million distinct CDR3 sequences, 30% to 40% of them present only once. The material sequenced was cultured CD8+ T cells from PBMCs, taken from culture after CMV antigen stimulation. The TCR originated in a human donor in good health (CMV status not recorded). Some clones in this sample may be carry-over from other donors' samples. This chain uses TRBV15 with TRBJ2-7, with TRBD1 as a possible D gene (6 bases). For the CDR3, the DNA is TGTGCCACCAGCAGAGACCCGGGACACACGGACTACGAGCAGTACTTC. Amino acid sequence: CATSRDPGHTDYEQYF.